This T cell receptor (beta chain) was found in a study of shared clonotypes between healthy human individuals. Running of the assay took place at deep level. Using immunoSEQ multiplex PCR, the repertoire was profiled, and TCRdb retains in-frame clones only, with some absent. Counted here are 1.4 million to 1.5 million clones, roughly 96% occurring once; the ten biggest clones make up roughly 1.2%. This CDR3 region has 15 residues. Per germline, CDR1 SEHNR and CDR2 FQNEAQ (reference sequence). V dropped 5 bases and J dropped 3 bases, with 17 bases sitting between them. General study results and limits: Naive subsets generally exceeded memory subsets in estimated richness.

From CD4+ cells came CD45RA+ naive and CD45RA-negative memory subsets. On this clone: Its antigen is not identified.

The sequenced material came from naive CD4+ T cells sorted from blood. Subset of the sample: CD45RA+ positively selected. The source is a man aged 25-45 years in good health. J is TRBJ2-7 and V is TRBV7-9; D is unclear. CDR3: CASSTTEHMVYEQYF. DNA for the CDR3: TGTGCCAGCAGCACTACCGAGCACATGGTCTACGAGCAGTACTTC.